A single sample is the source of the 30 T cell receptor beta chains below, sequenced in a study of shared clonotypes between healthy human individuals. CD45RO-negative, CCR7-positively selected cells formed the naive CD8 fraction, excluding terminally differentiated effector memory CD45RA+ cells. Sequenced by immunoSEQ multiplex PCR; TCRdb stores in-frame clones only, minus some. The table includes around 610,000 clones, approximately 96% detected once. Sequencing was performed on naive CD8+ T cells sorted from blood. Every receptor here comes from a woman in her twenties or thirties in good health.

This CDR3 is CASSSYPLLRVASTDTQYF. CDR3 in DNA: TGCGCCAGCAGCTCTTACCCGCTACTAAGGGTGGCTAGCACAGATACGCAGTATTTT. The genes are TRBV5-1 and TRBJ2-3; D unclear. V dropped 3 bases and J dropped 0 bases, with 23 bases sitting between them. Germline CDR1 is SGHRS and CDR2 is YFSETQ. The CDR3 has 19 residues.

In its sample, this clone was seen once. In nucleotides, the CDR3 is TGTGCCAGCAGCTTACTGGGGAGGAGTGGTTACAATGAGCAGTTCTTC. Translation gives CASSLLGRSGYNEQFF. The chain employs TRBV7-2 and TRBJ2-1, with D perhaps TRBD2 (6 bases). Germline V gene sequence: CDR1 SGHTA, CDR2 FQGNSA. CDR3 length: 16 residues. V was trimmed by 2 bases and J by 4 bases, leaving 15 bases between them. The full variable domain, in which reference TRBV7-2 and TRBJ2-1 provide the parts outside the CDR3, is GAGVSQSPSNKVTEKGKDVELRCDPISGHTALYWYRQSLGQGLEFLIYFQGNSAPDKSGLPSDRFSAERTGGSVSTLTIQRTQQEDSAVYLCASSLLGRSGYNEQFFGPGTRLTVL.

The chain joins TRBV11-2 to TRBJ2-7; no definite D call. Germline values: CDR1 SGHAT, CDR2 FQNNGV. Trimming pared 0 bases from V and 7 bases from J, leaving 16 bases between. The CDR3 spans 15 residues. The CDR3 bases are TGTGCCAGCAGCTTAGAATGGCCACGGTCCCTTGAGCAGTACTTC. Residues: CASSLEWPRSLEQYF.

The CDR3 protein is CATRPGETYEQYF. The CDR3 DNA sequence: TGTGCCACTCGCCCCGGGGAAACCTACGAGCAGTACTTC. The chain couples TRBV15 to TRBJ2-7; D might be TRBD2 (5 bases). This CDR3 contains 13 residues. The ends were cut back, 9 bases at V and 2 bases at J, with 14 bases in the middle. CDR1 and CDR2 from the germline V gene are LNHNV and YYDKDF (reference sequence).

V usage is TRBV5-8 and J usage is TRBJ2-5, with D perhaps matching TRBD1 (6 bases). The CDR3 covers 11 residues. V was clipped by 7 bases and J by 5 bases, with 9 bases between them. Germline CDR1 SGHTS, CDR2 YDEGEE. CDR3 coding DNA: TGTGCCAGCCTCAGGGGCGAGACCCAGTACTTC. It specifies CASLRGETQYF.

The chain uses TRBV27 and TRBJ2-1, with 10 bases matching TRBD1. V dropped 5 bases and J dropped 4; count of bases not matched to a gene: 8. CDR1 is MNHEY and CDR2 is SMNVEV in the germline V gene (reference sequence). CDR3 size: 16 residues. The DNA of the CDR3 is TGTGCCAGCAGTCTAGCCGGGACAGGGGCATACAATGAGCAGTTCTTC. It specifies CASSLAGTGAYNEQFF.

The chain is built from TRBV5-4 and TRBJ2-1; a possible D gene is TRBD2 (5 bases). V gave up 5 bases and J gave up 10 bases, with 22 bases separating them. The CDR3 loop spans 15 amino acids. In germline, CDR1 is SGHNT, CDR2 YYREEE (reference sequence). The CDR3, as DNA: TGTGCCAGCAGGGAGGACGGAGGCTACAATGACGAGCAGTTCTTC. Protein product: CASREDGGYNDEQFF. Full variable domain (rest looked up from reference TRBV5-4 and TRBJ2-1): ETGVTQSPTHLIKTRGQQVTLRCSSQSGHNTVSWYQQALGQGPQFIFQYYREEENGRGNFPPRFSGLQFPNYSSELNVNALELDDSALYLCASREDGGYNDEQFFGPGTRLTVL.

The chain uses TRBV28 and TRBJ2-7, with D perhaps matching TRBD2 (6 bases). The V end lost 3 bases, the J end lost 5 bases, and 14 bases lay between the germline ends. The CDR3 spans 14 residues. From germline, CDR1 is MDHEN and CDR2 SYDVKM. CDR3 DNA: TGTGCCAGCAGTTTCGGAGGGGTCGGCCACGAGCAGTACTTC. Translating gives CASSFGGVGHEQYF.

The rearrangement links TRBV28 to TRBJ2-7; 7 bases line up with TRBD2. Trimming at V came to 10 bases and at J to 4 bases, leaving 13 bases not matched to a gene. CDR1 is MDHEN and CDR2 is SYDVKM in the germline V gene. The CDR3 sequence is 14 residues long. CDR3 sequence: CAISLAGEVYEQYF. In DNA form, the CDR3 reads TGTGCCATTTCCCTCGCGGGGGAGGTTTACGAGCAGTACTTC.

The CDR3 bases are TGCGCCAGCAGCCAAGATTATCCTGACTACACCGGGGAGCTGTTTTTT. Protein: CASSQDYPDYTGELFF. V is TRBV4-1 and J is TRBJ2-2; D is unresolved. The CDR3 is 16 amino acids. V was pared by 0 bases and J by 3 bases, with 11 bases between. The V gene's germline CDR1 is MGHRA and CDR2 YSYEKL.

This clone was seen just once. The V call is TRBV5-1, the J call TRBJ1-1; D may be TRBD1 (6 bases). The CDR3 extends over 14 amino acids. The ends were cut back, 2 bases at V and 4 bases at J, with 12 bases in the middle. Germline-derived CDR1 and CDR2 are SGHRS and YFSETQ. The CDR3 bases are TGCGCCAGCAGCTTCGGAAGGGGGGGCACTGAAGCTTTCTTT. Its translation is CASSFGRGGTEAFF.

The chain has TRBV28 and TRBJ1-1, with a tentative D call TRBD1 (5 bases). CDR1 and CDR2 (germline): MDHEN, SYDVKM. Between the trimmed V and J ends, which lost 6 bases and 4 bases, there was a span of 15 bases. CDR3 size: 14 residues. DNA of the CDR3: TGTGCCAGCAGGGTGACAGCTCGCGGCACTGAAGCTTTCTTT. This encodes CASRVTARGTEAFF.

The CDR3 nucleotides are TGTGCCAGCAGCCAAGATTACCCACTGGATAGCAATCAGCCCCAGCATTTT. This translates into CASSQDYPLDSNQPQHF. This chain links TRBV4-2 with TRBJ1-5; the D is unclear. The CDR3 has 17 residues. The germline V gene encodes CDR1 LGHNA and CDR2 YNFKEQ. The V and J ends lost 0 bases and 0 bases respectively, with 12 bases between them.

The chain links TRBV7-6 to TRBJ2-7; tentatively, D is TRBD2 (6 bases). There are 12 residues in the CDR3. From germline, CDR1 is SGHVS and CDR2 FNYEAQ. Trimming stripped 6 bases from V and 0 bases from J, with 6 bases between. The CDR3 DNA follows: TGTGCCAGCAGGGGACTCTCCTACGAGCAGTACTTC. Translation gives CASRGLSYEQYF. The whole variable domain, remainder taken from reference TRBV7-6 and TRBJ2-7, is GAGVSQSPRYKVTKRGQDVALRCDPISGHVSLYWYRQALGQGPEFLTYFNYEAQQDKSGLPNDRFSAERPEGSISTLTIQRTEQRDSAMYRCASRGLSYEQYFGPGTRLTVT.

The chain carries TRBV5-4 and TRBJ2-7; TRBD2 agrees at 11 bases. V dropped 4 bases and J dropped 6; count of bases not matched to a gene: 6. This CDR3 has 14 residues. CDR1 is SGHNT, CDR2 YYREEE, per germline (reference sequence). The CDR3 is CASSRSLAGGEQYF. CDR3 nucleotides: TGTGCCAGCAGCCGAAGCCTAGCGGGAGGCGAGCAGTACTTC.

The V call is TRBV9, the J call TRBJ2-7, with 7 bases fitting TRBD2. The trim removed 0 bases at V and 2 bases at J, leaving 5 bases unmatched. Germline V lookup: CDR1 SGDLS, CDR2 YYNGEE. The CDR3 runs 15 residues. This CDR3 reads CASSVASLATYEQYF. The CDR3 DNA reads TGTGCCAGCAGCGTAGCGTCACTAGCGACCTACGAGCAGTACTTC.

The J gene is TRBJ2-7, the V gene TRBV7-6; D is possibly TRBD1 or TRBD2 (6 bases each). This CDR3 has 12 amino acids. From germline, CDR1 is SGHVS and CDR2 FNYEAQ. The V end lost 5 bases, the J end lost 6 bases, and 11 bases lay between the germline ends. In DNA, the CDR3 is TGTGCCAGCAGCGGAGGGGGGAGCGAGCAGTACTTC. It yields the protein CASSGGGSEQYF.

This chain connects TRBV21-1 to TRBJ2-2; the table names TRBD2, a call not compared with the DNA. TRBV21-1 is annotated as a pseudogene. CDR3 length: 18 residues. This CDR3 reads CASSKGGTEGSNTGELFF. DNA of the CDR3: TGTGCCAGCAGCAAAGGAGGCACGGAGGGTTCAAACACCGGGGAGCTGTTTTTT.

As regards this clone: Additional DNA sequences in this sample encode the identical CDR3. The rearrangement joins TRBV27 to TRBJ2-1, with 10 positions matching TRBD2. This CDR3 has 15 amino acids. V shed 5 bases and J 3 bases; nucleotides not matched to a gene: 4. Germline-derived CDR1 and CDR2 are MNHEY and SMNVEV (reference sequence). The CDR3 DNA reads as TGTGCCAGCAGTCTGACTAGCGGGTTCTACAATGAGCAGTTCTTC. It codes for CASSLTSGFYNEQFF.

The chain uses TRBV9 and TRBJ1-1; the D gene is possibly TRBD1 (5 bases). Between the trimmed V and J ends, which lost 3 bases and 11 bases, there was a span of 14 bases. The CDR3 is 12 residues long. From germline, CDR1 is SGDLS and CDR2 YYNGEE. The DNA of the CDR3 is TGTGCCAGCAGCGATAGGACATCCAGGGCTTTCTTT. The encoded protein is CASSDRTSRAFF.

CDR3 bases: TGTGCCAGCAGTGAGCCTAAGGACAGACTTCCATCTTATGGCTACACCTTC. Its protein is CASSEPKDRLPSYGYTF. The chain couples TRBV6-1 to TRBJ1-2; perhaps TRBD1 as D (6 bases). With 3 bases removed from V and 5 bases from J, the gap between germline ends came to 22 bases. Germline CDR1 MNHNS, CDR2 SASEGT. CDR3 length: 17 residues.

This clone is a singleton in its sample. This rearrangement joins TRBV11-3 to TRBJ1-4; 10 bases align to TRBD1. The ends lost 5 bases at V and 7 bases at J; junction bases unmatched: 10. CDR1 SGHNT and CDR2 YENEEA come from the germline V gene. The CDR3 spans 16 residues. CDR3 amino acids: CASSPQRQGAFEKLFF. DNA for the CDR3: TGTGCCAGCAGCCCTCAACGACAGGGGGCTTTTGAAAAACTGTTTTTT. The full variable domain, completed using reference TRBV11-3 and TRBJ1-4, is EAGVVQSPRYKIIEKKQPVAFWCNPISGHNTLYWYLQNLGQGPELLIRYENEEAVDDSQLPKDRFSAERLKGVDSTLKIQPAELGDSAVYLCASSPQRQGAFEKLFFGSGTQLSVL.

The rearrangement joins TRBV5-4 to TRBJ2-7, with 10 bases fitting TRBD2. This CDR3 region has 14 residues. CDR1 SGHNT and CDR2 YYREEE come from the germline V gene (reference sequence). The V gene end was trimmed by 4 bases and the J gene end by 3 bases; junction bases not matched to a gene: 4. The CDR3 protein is CASSEGLAIYEQYF. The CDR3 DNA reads TGTGCCAGCAGCGAGGGACTAGCGATCTACGAGCAGTACTTC.

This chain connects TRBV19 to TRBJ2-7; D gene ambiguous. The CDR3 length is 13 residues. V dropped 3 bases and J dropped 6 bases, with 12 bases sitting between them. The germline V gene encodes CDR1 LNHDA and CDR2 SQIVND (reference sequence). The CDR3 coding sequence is TGTGCCAGTAGTATCGGGCCCGCGAGCGAGCAGTACTTC. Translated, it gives CASSIGPASEQYF.

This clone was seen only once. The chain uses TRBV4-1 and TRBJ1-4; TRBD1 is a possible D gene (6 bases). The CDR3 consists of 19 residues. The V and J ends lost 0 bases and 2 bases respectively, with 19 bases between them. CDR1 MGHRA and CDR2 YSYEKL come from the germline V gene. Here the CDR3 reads CASSQEGFEGVMTNEKLFF. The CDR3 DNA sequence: TGCGCCAGCAGCCAAGAAGGGTTCGAGGGGGTCATGACTAATGAAAAACTGTTTTTT.

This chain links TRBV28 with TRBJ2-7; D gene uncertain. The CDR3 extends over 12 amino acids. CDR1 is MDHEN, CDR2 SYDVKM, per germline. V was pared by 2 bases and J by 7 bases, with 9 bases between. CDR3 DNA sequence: TGTGCCAGCAGTTTAAGAACCGGAGAGCAGTACTTC. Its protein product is CASSLRTGEQYF.

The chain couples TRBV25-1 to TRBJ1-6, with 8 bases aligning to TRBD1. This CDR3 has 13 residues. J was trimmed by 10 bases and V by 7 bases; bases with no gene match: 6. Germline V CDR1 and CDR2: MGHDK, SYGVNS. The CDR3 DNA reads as TGTGCCAGCAACAGGGGGTCGGGATCACCCCTCCACTTT. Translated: CASNRGSGSPLHF.

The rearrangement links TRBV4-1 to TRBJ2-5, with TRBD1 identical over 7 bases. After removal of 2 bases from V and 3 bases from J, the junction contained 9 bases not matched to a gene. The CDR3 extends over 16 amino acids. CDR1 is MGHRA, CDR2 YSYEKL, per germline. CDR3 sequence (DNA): TGCGCCAGCAGCCAAACCCCTGTAGGACAGGAAGAGACCCAGTACTTC. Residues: CASSQTPVGQEETQYF.

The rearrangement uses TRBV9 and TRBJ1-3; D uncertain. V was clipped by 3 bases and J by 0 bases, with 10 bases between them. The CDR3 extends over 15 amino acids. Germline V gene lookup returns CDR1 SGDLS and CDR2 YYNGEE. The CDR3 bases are TGTGCCAGCAGCGCGGAACTTAGCTCTGGAAACACCATATATTTT. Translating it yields CASSAELSSGNTIYF.

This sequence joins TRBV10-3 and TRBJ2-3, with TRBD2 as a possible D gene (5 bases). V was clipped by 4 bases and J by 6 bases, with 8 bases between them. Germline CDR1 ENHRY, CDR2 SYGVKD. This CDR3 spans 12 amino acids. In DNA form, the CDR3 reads TGTGCCATCAGTGCCGGGGAGGATACGCAGTATTTT. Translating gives CAISAGEDTQYF.